The clone carrying this TCR beta chain appeared a single time. Trimming stripped 4 bases from V and 2 bases from J, with 24 bases between. Per germline, CDR1 MGHRA and CDR2 YSYEKL. The CDR3 has 19 amino acids. This sample was taken from a study of radiotherapy plus CTLA-4 blockade in lung cancer. Sequenced by immunoSEQ multiplex PCR; TCRdb stores in-frame clones only, minus some. The sample includes roughly 90,000 clones, roughly 88% seen only once; the top ten take approximately 5%. The source of this sequence is a human donor with non-small cell lung cancer that progressed on radiotherapy plus ipilimumab. The specimen comprised peripheral blood, sampled from a patient treated with radiotherapy plus ipilimumab. V is TRBV4-1 and J is TRBJ1-5, with D perhaps matching TRBD1 (5 bases). CDR3: CASSLLFLFQGGRNQPQHF. DNA for the CDR3: TGCGCCAGCAGCCTCCTCTTCTTGTTTCAGGGAGGTCGCAATCAGCCCCAGCATTTT.